Sequencing of this TCR beta chain was carried out in a study of T-cell reconstitution after alpha-beta-depleted transplantation in children (dated by TCRdb to about 2016). Regarding the study in general: Using TCR repertoire profiling, the study followed T-cell immune reconstitution in a quantitative way in children after TCRalphabeta/CD19-depleted allogeneic hematopoietic cell transplantation.

Preparation of the library involved PCR. Sequenced using an Illumina HiSeq 2500. TCR libraries were prepared with molecular barcoding, using unique molecular identifiers to normalize TCRbeta repertoire quantification. TCRdb handled the public reads itself, with Q25 trimming in fastp and clone calling in MiXCR, and kept productive beta chains. A single entry per CDR3 protein holds the most common genes and DNA from its merged rows. The sample table holds 500,000 or so distinct CDR3 sequences, of which approximately 32% were seen once. 2% to 3% of the sample is in the top ten clones. This clonotype has only a few counts. Its specific antigen is unknown. Base qualities are not recorded, but no much larger clone differs from it by a single base. The source material was PBMCs from the stem cell graft donor, sampled from the stem cell graft. The receptor's source is a human donor who donated a stem cell graft to a child with aplastic anemia.

The CDR3 amino acid sequence is: CAWSVSSYEQYV. The DNA sequence is given as TGTGCCTGGAGTGTAAGCTCCTACGAGCAGTACGTC. The chain couples TRBV30 to TRBJ2-7, with the D gene uncertain. Reading from cysteine to valine, the CDR3 counts 12 amino acids. Just CDR3 DNA is preserved here, 36 bases in frame from base 1. For CDR1 and CDR2, the germline V gene (reference sequence) lists GTSNPN and SVGIG. V is cut by 0 bases and J by 0 bases, and the space between the germline ends is 3 bases.